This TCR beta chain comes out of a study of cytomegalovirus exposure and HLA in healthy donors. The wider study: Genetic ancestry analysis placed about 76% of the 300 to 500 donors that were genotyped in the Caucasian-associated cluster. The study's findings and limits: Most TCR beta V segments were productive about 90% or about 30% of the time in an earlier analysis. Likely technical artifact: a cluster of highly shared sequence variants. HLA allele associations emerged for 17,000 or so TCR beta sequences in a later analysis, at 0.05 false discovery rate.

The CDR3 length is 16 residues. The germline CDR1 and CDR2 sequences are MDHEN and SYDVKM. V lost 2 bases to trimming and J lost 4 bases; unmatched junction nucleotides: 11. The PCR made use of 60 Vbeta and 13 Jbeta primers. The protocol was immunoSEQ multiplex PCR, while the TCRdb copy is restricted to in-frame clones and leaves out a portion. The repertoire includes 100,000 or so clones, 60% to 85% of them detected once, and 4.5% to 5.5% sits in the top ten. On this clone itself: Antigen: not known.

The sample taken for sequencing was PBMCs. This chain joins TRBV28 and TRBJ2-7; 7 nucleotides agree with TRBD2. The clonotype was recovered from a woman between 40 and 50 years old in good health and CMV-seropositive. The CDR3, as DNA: TGTGCCAGCAGTTTAGCCGCCGGGACTAAACCGTACGAGCAGTACTTC. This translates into CASSLAAGTKPYEQYF.